This T cell receptor beta chain was identified in a study of technical replicates of blood from a handful of donors. Method: immunoSEQ multiplex PCR; TCRdb's copy keeps in-frame clones and lacks some. The sample has 85,000 to 100,000 clones; approximately 95% are singletons. V lost 5 bases to trimming and J lost 3 bases, with 17 bases between them. CDR3 length equals 15 residues. CDR1 is SGHTA and CDR2 is FQGTGA in the germline V gene. V usage is TRBV7-3 and J usage is TRBJ2-7; D might be TRBD2 (5 bases). The clonotype was recovered from a human donor in good health. Source material: T cells isolated from PBMCs. For the CDR3, the DNA is TGTGCCAGCAGCCCCCATAATAGCGCGCGCTACGAGCAGTACTTC. Translation gives CASSPHNSARYEQYF.